Here is one TCR beta chain with its context. Terminally differentiated effector memory CD45RA+ cells were excluded from the naive CD8 cells, which were CD45RO-negative and positively selected for CCR7. This table comes from immunoSEQ multiplex PCR, and its TCRdb copy is limited to in-frame clones, with some not included. Of approximately 740,000 clones listed, 80% to 95% were seen once; the top ten hold 20% to 30%. This entry belongs to a study of shared clonotypes between healthy human individuals. The wider study: CD4 naive cells filled three plates per donor, CD4 memory three, CD8 naive two and CD8 memory one.

V dropped 5 bases and J dropped 5 bases, with 16 bases sitting between them. This CDR3 spans 15 amino acids. CDR1 and CDR2 (germline): SGHAT, FQNNGV. The chain combines TRBV11-2 with TRBJ2-4, with no clear D. This sequence was found in a man younger than 40 in good health. Sample: naive CD8+ T cells sorted from blood. The CDR3, as DNA: TGTGCCAGCAGCCGAGACAACGCAGATCAAAACATTCAGTACTTC. As protein: CASSRDNADQNIQYF.